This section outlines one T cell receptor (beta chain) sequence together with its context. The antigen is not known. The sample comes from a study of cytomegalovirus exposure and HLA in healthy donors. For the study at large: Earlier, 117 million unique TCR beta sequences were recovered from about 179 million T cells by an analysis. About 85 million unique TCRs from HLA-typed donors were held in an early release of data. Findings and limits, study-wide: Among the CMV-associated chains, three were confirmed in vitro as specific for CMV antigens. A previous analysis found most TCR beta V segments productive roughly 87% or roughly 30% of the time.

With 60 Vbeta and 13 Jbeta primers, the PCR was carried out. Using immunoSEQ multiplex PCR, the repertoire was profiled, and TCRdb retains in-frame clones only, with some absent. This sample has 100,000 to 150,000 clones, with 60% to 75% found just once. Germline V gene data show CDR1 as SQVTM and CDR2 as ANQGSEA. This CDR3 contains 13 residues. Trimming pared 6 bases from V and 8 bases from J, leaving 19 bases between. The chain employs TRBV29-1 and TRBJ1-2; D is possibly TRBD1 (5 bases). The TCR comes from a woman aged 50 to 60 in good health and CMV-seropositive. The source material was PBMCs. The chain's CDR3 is CSVGGRLRGGYTF. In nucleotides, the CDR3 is TGCAGCGTGGGGGGACGCTTACGCGGCGGCTACACCTTC.